This T cell receptor (beta chain) comes out of a study of OX40 agonist ivuxolimab in advanced cancers. Study at large: Each patient was given ivuxolimab into a vein every 2 weeks, at 0.01 to 10 mg/kg.

The V and J ends lost 5 bases and 2 bases respectively, with 11 bases between them. Germline V CDR1 and CDR2: MNHEY, SMNVEV (reference sequence). This CDR3 is 14 amino acids long. Clones were read by immunoSEQ multiplex PCR, and TCRdb kept only the in-frame ones, dropping some. This sample carries tens of thousands of clones, approximately 86% of them seen once, and the ten largest clones take less than 3%. Sample: CD4+ or CD8+ T cells sorted from blood, taken in a trial of the OX40 agonist ivuxolimab. The sequence came from an adult with an advanced solid tumor such as melanoma, head and neck, liver or kidney cancer. The chain has TRBV27 and TRBJ2-3; D gene uncertain. The CDR3 loop reads CASSTRRLTDTQYF. The CDR3 nucleotides are TGTGCCAGCAGTACGAGGCGCCTCACAGATACGCAGTATTTT.